This T cell receptor (beta chain) was sequenced for a study of T and B cells in COVID-19 patients. The study, taken as a whole, reports: Active COVID-19 showed highly clonal TRB repertoires; recovery showed diversity and richness above healthy donors.

TRB rearrangements were amplified by multiplex PCR with BIOMED2 TRB-A/B primers. One entry per CDR3 protein results from TCRdb running MiXCR on the multiplex PCR reads. The table records approximately 7,800 distinct CDR3 sequences, 20% to 30% of them present only once. Blood genomic DNA input for TRB amplification was 250-500 ng. The CDR3 is 13 residues long. Germline V gives CDR1 DFQATT, CDR2 SNEGSKA (reference sequence). The V end was cut by 6 bases, the J end by 7 bases, with 16 bases between. Remarks on this clonotype: Its antigen is currently unknown.

The source of this sequence is a human donor with active COVID-19. The V call is TRBV20-1, the J call TRBJ2-1, with D perhaps given as TRBD1 or TRBD2 (5 bases each). The sample was blood. The CDR3 nucleotides are TGCAGTGCCGACGTGGGGGTTCGGAATGAGCAGTTCTTC. Protein: CSADVGVRNEQFF.